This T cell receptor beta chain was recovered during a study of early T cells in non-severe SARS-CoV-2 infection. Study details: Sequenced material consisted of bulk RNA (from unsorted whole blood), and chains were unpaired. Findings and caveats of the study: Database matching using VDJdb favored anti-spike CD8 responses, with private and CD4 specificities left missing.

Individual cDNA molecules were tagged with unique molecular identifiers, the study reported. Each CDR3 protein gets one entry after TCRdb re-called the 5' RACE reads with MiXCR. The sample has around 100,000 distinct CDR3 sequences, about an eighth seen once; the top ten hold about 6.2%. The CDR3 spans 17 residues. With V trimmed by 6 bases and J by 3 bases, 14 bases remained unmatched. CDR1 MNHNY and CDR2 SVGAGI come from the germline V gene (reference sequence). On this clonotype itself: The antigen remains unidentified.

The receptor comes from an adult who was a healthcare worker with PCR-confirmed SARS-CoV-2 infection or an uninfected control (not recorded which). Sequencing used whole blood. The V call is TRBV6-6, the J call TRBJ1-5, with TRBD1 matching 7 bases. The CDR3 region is CASRQGNLVNYNQPQHF. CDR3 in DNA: TGTGCCAGCAGACAGGGGAACCTAGTGAACTACAATCAGCCCCAGCATTTT.